The 13 T cell receptor beta chains given below trace back to one sample, sequenced in a study of blood T cell repertoires in COVID-19. The table came from immunoSEQ multiplex PCR; TCRdb's copy has only in-frame clones and leaves some out. The sample contains around 79,000 clones, approximately 90% of which appear only once. Sequencing was performed on peripheral blood. The receptors originated from a human donor in a cohort sampled during active COVID-19.

The gene calls are TRBV15 and TRBJ2-3; TRBD2 agrees at 8 bases. The CDR3 extends over 15 amino acids. Germline CDR1 reads LNHNV; CDR2 reads YYDKDF (reference sequence). Germline trimming cut 2 bases from V and 2 bases from J; bases unmatched to any gene: 3. The CDR3 DNA sequence: TGTGCCACCAGCAGATCAGCGGGGGACACAGATACGCAGTATTTT. Protein product: CATSRSAGDTDTQYF.

The chain uses TRBV19 and TRBJ1-5; 8 bases are a match to TRBD1. Germline V gene lookup returns CDR1 LNHDA and CDR2 SQIVND (reference sequence). V lost 2 bases, J lost 6 bases, and 9 bases stayed unmatched. There are 16 residues in the CDR3. Here the CDR3 DNA reads TGTGCCAGTAGTATAAATCAGGGGGCGAATGGTCAGCCCCAGCATTTT. It translates to CASSINQGANGQPQHF.

The chain employs TRBV3-1 (or the pseudogene TRBV3-2) and TRBJ2-3, with D hard to call. Trimming removed 1 base at V and 1 base at J, with 6 bases between. The germline gives CDR1 LGHDT, CDR2 YNNKEL (reference sequence). The CDR3 consists of 14 residues. The CDR3 DNA follows: TGTGCCAGCAGCCAAGGTGCGGGCACAGATACGCAGTATTTT. Its protein is CASSQGAGTDTQYF.

By frequency in the sample, this clone is medium-sized. Other DNA sequences in the sample encode the same CDR3. The rearrangement joins TRBV4-1 to TRBJ2-1; 10 bases align to TRBD2. The V gene's germline CDR1 is MGHRA and CDR2 YSYEKL. The CDR3 consists of 15 residues. Germline trimming cut 4 bases from V and 5 bases from J; bases unmatched to any gene: 5. The CDR3 DNA sequence: TGCGCCAGCAGCCCGTGGACTAGCGGCGACAATGAGCAGTTCTTC. This codes for CASSPWTSGDNEQFF.

V gene TRBV7-6 combines with J gene TRBJ1-6, with a tentative D call TRBD1 (5 bases). Germline CDR1 is SGHVS and CDR2 is FNYEAQ. Trimming took 2 bases from V and 10 from J, leaving 21 bases between them. This CDR3 spans 17 amino acids. CDR3 nucleotides: TGTGCCAGCAGCTTAAACCCTTCGGGGAGGGGTGCCTCACCCCTCCACTTT. It is translated as CASSLNPSGRGASPLHF. The variable domain in full, with the rest retrieved from reference TRBV7-6 and TRBJ1-6, is GAGVSQSPRYKVTKRGQDVALRCDPISGHVSLYWYRQALGQGPEFLTYFNYEAQQDKSGLPNDRFSAERPEGSISTLTIQRTEQRDSAMYRCASSLNPSGRGASPLHFGNGTRLTVT.

V is TRBV18 and J is TRBJ1-3, with unresolved D. This CDR3 is 14 amino acids long. Trimming cost V 0 bases and J 4 bases, with 7 bases left between them. Germline V gene sequence: CDR1 KGHSH, CDR2 LQKENI. The CDR3 DNA follows: TGTGCCAGCTCACCACCGGTGAGAGGAAACACCATATATTTT. Translation gives CASSPPVRGNTIYF.

The V call is TRBV3-1 (or the pseudogene TRBV3-2), the J call TRBJ2-3, with D perhaps TRBD1 (6 bases). This CDR3 contains 15 residues. CDR1 LGHDT and CDR2 YNNKEL come from the germline V gene (reference sequence). V dropped 1 base and J dropped 4 bases, with 12 bases sitting between them. The CDR3 region is CASSQVGAPADTQYF. As DNA, the CDR3 is TGTGCCAGCAGCCAAGTGGGGGCTCCTGCAGATACGCAGTATTTT.

The chain has TRBV4-2 and TRBJ2-3; 8 nucleotides agree with TRBD1. Germline CDR1 reads LGHNA; CDR2 reads YNFKEQ. The CDR3 has 17 amino acids. J was trimmed by 4 bases and V by 0 bases; bases with no gene match: 9. The CDR3 bases are TGTGCCAGCAGCCAAGAGTCTACAGGGGGTGGCGCAGATACGCAGTATTTT. This sequence encodes CASSQESTGGGADTQYF.

In its sample, this clone was seen once. The V gene is TRBV28, the J gene TRBJ1-1; 12 bases line up with TRBD1. V was clipped by 3 bases and J by 4 bases; unmatched bases: 9. The CDR3 is made up of 17 amino acids. Germline V gene data show CDR1 as MDHEN and CDR2 as SYDVKM. CDR3 loop: CASSLVGQGAIGTEAFF. The CDR3 coding sequence is TGTGCCAGCAGTTTGGTGGGACAGGGGGCAATCGGCACTGAAGCTTTCTTT.

The chain uses TRBV5-4 and TRBJ2-5; 7 bases are a match to TRBD1. From germline, CDR1 is SGHNT and CDR2 YYREEE (reference sequence). The junction had 3 bases not matched to a gene; V was cut back by 0 bases and J by 4 bases. The CDR3 is 14 residues long. The CDR3 loop reads CASSLGRGSETQYF. The CDR3 nucleotides are TGTGCCAGCAGCTTGGGCAGGGGGTCAGAGACCCAGTACTTC. Together with reference TRBV5-4 and TRBJ2-5, the CDR3 gives the full variable domain: ETGVTQSPTHLIKTRGQQVTLRCSSQSGHNTVSWYQQALGQGPQFIFQYYREEENGRGNFPPRFSGLQFPNYSSELNVNALELDDSALYLCASSLGRGSETQYFGPGTRLLVL.

The rearrangement links TRBV5-1 to TRBJ1-5; 10 bases fit TRBD1. The ends lost 3 bases at V and 1 base at J; junction bases unmatched: 1. Germline V gene data show CDR1 as SGHRS and CDR2 as YFSETQ. This CDR3 is built from 15 residues. Here the CDR3 reads CASSWGQGSNQPQHF. The DNA of the CDR3 is TGCGCCAGCAGCTGGGGACAGGGGAGCAATCAGCCCCAGCATTTT. The full variable domain, completed using reference TRBV5-1 and TRBJ1-5, is KAGVTQTPRYLIKTRGQQVTLSCSPISGHRSVSWYQQTPGQGLQFLFEYFSETQRNKGNFPGRFSGRQFSNSRSEMNVSTLELGDSALYLCASSWGQGSNQPQHFGDGTRLSIL.

This sequence joins TRBV7-2 and TRBJ1-3; 8 positions match TRBD1. The CDR3 sequence is 19 residues long. Germline loops: CDR1 SGHTA, CDR2 FQGNSA. V lost 3 bases and J lost 0; bases outside the gene matches: 13. The CDR3 sequence is CASSFPGQEGVFSGNTIYF. The DNA of the CDR3 is TGTGCCAGCAGCTTCCCGGGACAGGAAGGAGTTTTCTCTGGAAACACCATATATTTT. Together with reference TRBV7-2 and TRBJ1-3, the CDR3 gives the full variable domain: GAGVSQSPSNKVTEKGKDVELRCDPISGHTALYWYRQSLGQGLEFLIYFQGNSAPDKSGLPSDRFSAERTGGSVSTLTIQRTQQEDSAVYLCASSFPGQEGVFSGNTIYFGEGSWLTVV.

The V gene is TRBV5-4, the J gene TRBJ1-1; 8 nucleotides align to TRBD1. V gave up 4 bases and J gave up 4 bases; unmatched junction bases: 3. From germline, CDR1 is SGHNT and CDR2 YYREEE (reference sequence). This CDR3 has 13 amino acids. The chain's CDR3 is CASSKDRGTEAFF. The CDR3 nucleotides read TGTGCCAGCAGCAAAGACAGGGGCACTGAAGCTTTCTTT.